This T cell receptor beta chain was identified in a study of cytomegalovirus exposure and HLA in healthy donors. Study-wide results and limits: TCR clusters originating in the first cohort tended to co-occur in the roughly 110 validation repertoires, according to a later analysis. According to reports, the classifier identified cytomegalovirus status with high specificity and sensitivity.

As to this clone: What it binds is unknown.

The donors formed part of the roughly 110-subject validation cohort, distinct from the approximately 640-subject first cohort. Sequencing was performed with immunoSEQ multiplex PCR; in TCRdb, only in-frame clones are kept and a portion is missing. This table has around 150,000 clones, approximately 84% appearing once. This sequence originates from a man in his thirties or forties in good health and CMV-seropositive. The sequenced material came from PBMCs.

The CDR3 sequence: CASRKYDRVIDTQYF. CDR3 in DNA: TGTGCCAGCAGGAAATATGACAGGGTTATAGATACGCAGTATTTT. The genes are TRBV27 and TRBJ2-3; 7 bases agree with TRBD1. The CDR3 sequence is 15 residues long. The junction had 11 bases not matched to a gene; V was cut back by 6 bases and J by 5 bases. Germline CDR1 MNHEY, CDR2 SMNVEV (reference sequence).